A single sample gave rise to the 10 T cell receptor beta chains below, sequenced in a study of T cell clones after liver transplantation. Sequencing used immunoSEQ multiplex PCR; TCRdb keeps in-frame clones, though not all of them. The table records 70,000 or so clones, under 95% of them present only once. The source material was CD4+ T cells from blood, sampled before liver transplant. All receptors derive from a human donor who received a liver transplant.

The rearrangement joins TRBV7-3 to TRBJ2-7; 7 bases fit TRBD2. With V trimmed by 5 bases and J by 7 bases, 11 bases remained unmatched. CDR1 is SGHTA and CDR2 is FQGTGA in the germline V gene. The CDR3 runs to 14 residues. CDR3 nucleotides: TGTGCCAGCAGCCCCACCGCGGGAGTAGCAGAGCAGTACTTC. This codes for CASSPTAGVAEQYF.

J is TRBJ2-7 and V is TRBV28, with 9 bases matching TRBD2. The junction had 12 bases not matched to a gene; V was cut back by 11 bases and J by 4 bases. The CDR3 is made up of 14 amino acids. CDR1 and CDR2 (germline): MDHEN, SYDVKM. In DNA form, the CDR3 reads TGTGCCTCGGGAGTAGCGGGAGCATCGTACGAGCAGTACTTC. It is translated as CASGVAGASYEQYF.

This clone was recorded only once. The chain carries TRBV4-2 and TRBJ1-1; TRBD1 might be the D (6 bases). The germline CDR1 and CDR2 sequences are LGHNA and YNFKEQ. Trimming removed 3 bases from V and 5 bases from J, with 22 bases in between. This CDR3 has 17 amino acids. CDR3 nucleotides: TGTGCCAGCAGCCACCCACGCCGCAGGGGAGAGGGTACTGAAGCTTTCTTT. It yields the protein CASSHPRRRGEGTEAFF.

The rearrangement joins TRBV6-5 to TRBJ2-1; 9 bases are shared with TRBD2. Germline lookup yields CDR1 MNHEY and CDR2 SVGAGI. V lost 5 bases and J lost 5; bases outside the gene matches: 4. The CDR3 loop spans 14 amino acids. As DNA, the CDR3 is TGTGCCAGCAGTCGGACTAGCGCGGACAATGAGCAGTTCTTC. Its protein is CASSRTSADNEQFF.

The V and J genes are TRBV7-3 and TRBJ2-1; no definite D call. Trimming took 2 bases from V and 9 from J, leaving 11 bases between them. This CDR3 comprises 13 residues. Germline V lookup: CDR1 SGHTA, CDR2 FQGTGA. The CDR3 DNA sequence: TGTGCCAGCAGCTTACAAATCGATGCTGAGCAGTTCTTC. This gives the protein CASSLQIDAEQFF.

This clone was detected only once. This chain connects TRBV18 to TRBJ1-5; 7 positions match TRBD1. Losses at the gene ends were 6 bases for V and 4 bases for J; bases not matched to a gene: 3. CDR1 and CDR2 (germline): KGHSH, LQKENI. This CDR3 has 13 residues. CDR3 bases: TGTGCCAGCTCGCAACAGGGGAATCAGCCCCAGCATTTT. Translation gives CASSQQGNQPQHF.

The chain employs TRBV11-3 and TRBJ1-3; possibly TRBD1 for D (5 bases). Germline V CDR1 and CDR2: SGHNT, YENEEA. Deletions cut 5 bases from V and 4 bases from J, with 15 bases between. CDR3 length equals 15 residues. In DNA, the CDR3 is TGTGCCAGCAGCCGGGACGGTGATTTCGGAAACACCATATATTTT. Residues: CASSRDGDFGNTIYF.

This sequence joins TRBV4-1 and TRBJ2-1; the D gene is possibly TRBD2 (5 bases). V lost 0 bases and J 0 bases, leaving 12 bases between the germline ends. CDR3 length: 17 amino acids. In germline, CDR1 is MGHRA, CDR2 YSYEKL. The CDR3 spells CASSQDRWESSYNEQFF. CDR3 coding DNA: TGCGCCAGCAGCCAAGACCGGTGGGAGAGCTCCTACAATGAGCAGTTCTTC.

The chain employs TRBV28 and TRBJ2-3; TRBD2 agrees at 11 bases. This CDR3 has 16 amino acids. Looked up from germline, CDR1 is MDHEN and CDR2 is SYDVKM. J was trimmed by 2 bases and V by 4 bases; bases with no gene match: 5. The CDR3 loop is CASSSLAGGLTDTQYF. CDR3 coding DNA: TGTGCCAGCAGTTCGCTAGCGGGAGGACTCACAGATACGCAGTATTTT. Drawing the rest from reference TRBV28 and TRBJ2-3, the complete variable domain is DVKVTQSSRYLVKRTGEKVFLECVQDMDHENMFWYRQDPGLGLRLIYFSYDVKMKEKGDIPEGYSVSREKKERFSLILESASTNQTSMYLCASSSLAGGLTDTQYFGPGTRLTVL.

The chain joins TRBV28 to TRBJ2-1; 8 bases match TRBD2. Germline CDR1 is MDHEN and CDR2 is SYDVKM. J gave up 1 base and V 2 bases, and 16 bases lay outside the gene matches. The CDR3 covers 20 residues. The CDR3 region is CASSLGRAFSGVTSYNEQFF. The CDR3 DNA sequence: TGTGCCAGCAGTTTAGGACGAGCGTTTAGCGGGGTAACGTCCTACAATGAGCAGTTCTTC. The full variable domain, rest sourced from reference TRBV28 and TRBJ2-1, is DVKVTQSSRYLVKRTGEKVFLECVQDMDHENMFWYRQDPGLGLRLIYFSYDVKMKEKGDIPEGYSVSREKKERFSLILESASTNQTSMYLCASSLGRAFSGVTSYNEQFFGPGTRLTVL.